The next 22 T cell receptor beta chains were all read from a single sample in a study of CD8 T cells in Susac syndrome. Roughly 0.45 to 1 ug RNA was reverse transcribed with random hexamers. TCRdb recomputed calls from the immunoSEQ multiplex PCR reads with MiXCR, one row per CDR3 protein. The sample lists roughly 44,000 distinct CDR3 sequences, approximately 93% occurring once. The sequencing sample was made of CD8+ T cells from PBMCs. These receptors were obtained from a human donor in good health.

This chain uses TRBV19 with TRBJ2-7; D unresolved. V was clipped by 1 base and J by 12 bases, with 10 bases between them. This CDR3 is built from 11 residues. The germline gives CDR1 LNHDA, CDR2 SQIVND (reference sequence). CDR3 protein: CASSIGWPGYF. CDR3 DNA: TGTGCCAGTAGTATAGGGTGGCCTGGGTACTTC.

The V call is TRBV30, the J call TRBJ2-7; 7 positions match TRBD1. Germline values: CDR1 GTSNPN, CDR2 SVGIG (reference sequence). V shed 5 bases and J 3 bases; nucleotides not matched to a gene: 7. This CDR3 region has 13 residues. This chain's CDR3 is CAWQNRGLYEQYF. In DNA, the CDR3 is TGTGCCTGGCAGAACAGGGGTCTCTACGAGCAGTACTTC.

This rearrangement joins TRBV6-6 to TRBJ1-1; a possible D gene is TRBD1 (5 bases). The V end was cut by 2 bases, the J end by 3 bases, with 10 bases between. CDR1 and CDR2 (germline): MNHNY, SVGAGI (reference sequence). This CDR3 region has 14 residues. CDR3 protein: CASSYVGTHTEAFF. DNA of the CDR3: TGTGCCAGCAGTTACGTCGGGACCCACACTGAAGCTTTCTTT.

The chain recombines TRBV7-6 with TRBJ1-4, with D uncertain. There are 15 residues in the CDR3. V was clipped by 5 bases and J by 2 bases, with 12 bases between them. The germline gives CDR1 SGHVS, CDR2 FNYEAQ. CDR3 DNA sequence: TGTGCCAGCAGCCTCGGAGCCAACACTAATGAAAAACTGTTTTTT. Protein: CASSLGANTNEKLFF.

V usage is TRBV27 and J usage is TRBJ1-1; D uncertain. V was shortened by 2 bases and J by 0 bases, with 4 bases between the two germline ends. The V gene's germline CDR1 is MNHEY and CDR2 SMNVEV (reference sequence). The CDR3 spans 13 residues. The CDR3 loop is CASSLKVNTEAFF. As DNA, the CDR3 is TGTGCCAGCAGTTTAAAGGTGAACACTGAAGCTTTCTTT.

The chain couples TRBV28 to TRBJ1-1; D not resolved. Germline V gene data show CDR1 as MDHEN and CDR2 as SYDVKM. The CDR3 is 11 residues long. V was shortened by 3 bases and J by 7 bases, with 6 bases between the two germline ends. CDR3: CASSFDSEAFF. The CDR3 DNA reads as TGTGCCAGCAGTTTTGATAGTGAAGCTTTCTTT.

The CDR3 loop reads CASSFAGGSYEQYF. The CDR3 bases are TGTGCCAGCAGTTTCGCGGGAGGATCCTACGAGCAGTACTTC. The V and J genes are TRBV12-3 or TRBV12-4 and TRBJ2-7, with 8 bases aligning to TRBD2. This CDR3 contains 14 residues. Trimming at V came to 3 bases and at J to 1 base, leaving 2 bases not matched to a gene.

The chain has TRBV4-1 and TRBJ1-2, with 7 bases lining up with TRBD1. With V trimmed by 1 base and J by 3 bases, 5 bases remained unmatched. Germline V gene data show CDR1 as MGHRA and CDR2 as YSYEKL. The CDR3 length is 15 residues. The CDR3 region has the DNA TGCGCCAGCAGCCAAGTTGGGGACAGTGACTATGGCTACACCTTC. Its translation is CASSQVGDSDYGYTF.

The genes are TRBV5-1 and TRBJ2-7; the D gene is possibly TRBD1 (5 bases). The V end lost 0 bases, the J end lost 3 bases, and 13 bases lay between the germline ends. The CDR3 is 15 amino acids. CDR1 and CDR2 from the germline V gene are SGHRS and YFSETQ. CDR3: CASSLVGGRDYEQYF. The CDR3 DNA follows: TGCGCCAGCAGCTTGGTTGGTGGCAGGGACTACGAGCAGTACTTC.

Details on this clonotype: The junction differs from germline at one of its ends, possibly a read error. This chain links TRBV7-9 with TRBJ2-7; D perhaps matches TRBD2 (5 bases). The germline V gene has CDR1 SEHNR and CDR2 FQNEAQ (reference sequence). This CDR3 has 13 amino acids. CDR3 loop: CASSLAALGEQYF. The CDR3 DNA is TGTGCCAGCAGCCTAGCTGCCCTGGGCGAGCAGTACTTC.

The chain links TRBV5-1 to TRBJ2-2, with no clear D. The germline V gene has CDR1 SGHRS and CDR2 YFSETQ. The CDR3 consists of 15 residues. V gave up 4 bases and J gave up 2 bases, with 12 bases separating them. The CDR3 sequence is CASSPVQYNTGELFF. In DNA form, the CDR3 reads TGCGCCAGCAGCCCGGTCCAGTATAACACCGGGGAGCTGTTTTTT.

This sequence joins TRBV2 and TRBJ2-1, with 11 nucleotides matching TRBD2. V lost 6 bases to trimming and J lost 4 bases; unmatched junction nucleotides: 8. CDR3 length: 16 amino acids. CDR1 SNHLY and CDR2 FYNNEI come from the germline V gene. CDR3 sequence: CASSGIGLAGYNEQFF. The DNA of the CDR3 is TGTGCCAGCAGCGGCATCGGACTAGCGGGTTACAATGAGCAGTTCTTC.

This chain connects TRBV28 to TRBJ1-1; a possible D gene is TRBD1 (6 bases). This CDR3 has 12 residues. CDR1 and CDR2 (germline): MDHEN, SYDVKM. Trimming removed 8 bases at V and 7 bases at J, with 14 bases between. DNA for the CDR3: TGTGCCAGCGCGAACCCAGGGGTTGAAGCTTTCTTT. It translates to CASANPGVEAFF.

The J gene is TRBJ2-1, the V gene TRBV2; 11 bases fit TRBD2. Losses at the gene ends were 8 bases for V and 0 bases for J; bases not matched to a gene: 9. The germline gives CDR1 SNHLY, CDR2 FYNNEI. There are 17 residues in the CDR3. CDR3 amino acids: CASPRTSGLSSYNEQFF. CDR3 in DNA: TGTGCCAGCCCTCGGACTAGCGGGCTAAGCTCCTACAATGAGCAGTTCTTC.

The genes are TRBV29-1 and TRBJ2-7, with D unclear. This CDR3 comprises 12 residues. CDR1 and CDR2 from the germline V gene are SQVTM and ANQGSEA. V was clipped by 4 bases and J by 6 bases, with 13 bases between them. CDR3 nucleotides: TGCAGCGTTGTCGGCAGTCAGACCGAGCAGTACTTC. It yields the protein CSVVGSQTEQYF.

The chain links TRBV12-3 or TRBV12-4 to TRBJ2-7; D might be TRBD1 (5 bases). The CDR3 loop spans 12 amino acids. V was clipped by 5 bases and J by 3 bases, with 8 bases between them. The CDR3 DNA follows: TGTGCCAGCAGTCCAGGGTTCTACGAGCAGTACTTC. Residues: CASSPGFYEQYF.

V is TRBV10-3 and J is TRBJ2-5, with D unresolved. Per the germline V gene, CDR1 is ENHRY and CDR2 is SYGVKD. The CDR3 length is 14 residues. V was shortened by 2 bases and J by 5 bases, with 12 bases between the two germline ends. The chain's CDR3 is CAISEDLLGETQYF. The CDR3 DNA sequence: TGTGCCATCAGTGAGGACTTACTGGGGGAGACCCAGTACTTC.

The chain recombines TRBV19 with TRBJ1-2; D not certain. Between the trimmed V and J ends, which lost 2 bases and 4 bases, there was a span of 11 bases. Germline V CDR1 and CDR2: LNHDA, SQIVND (reference sequence). This CDR3 comprises 14 residues. The CDR3 nucleotides are TGTGCCAGTAGTATAATAGGAGGAAGCTATGGCTACACCTTC. As protein: CASSIIGGSYGYTF. Full variable domain (missing parts from reference TRBV19 and TRBJ1-2): DGGITQSPKYLFRKEGQNVTLSCEQNLNHDAMYWYRQDPGQGLRLIYYSQIVNDFQKGDIAEGYSVSREKKESFPLTVTSAQKNPTAFYLCASSIIGGSYGYTFGSGTRLTVV.

This clonotype was picked up one time. J is TRBJ2-7 and V is TRBV20-1, with D tentatively TRBD1 or TRBD2 (6 bases each). V was shortened by 1 base and J by 2 bases, with 12 bases between the two germline ends. CDR1 is DFQATT and CDR2 is SNEGSKA in the germline V gene (reference sequence). This CDR3 has 14 amino acids. The chain's CDR3 is CSARVKGGPYEQYF. In DNA form, the CDR3 reads TGCAGTGCTAGAGTTAAGGGGGGTCCCTACGAGCAGTACTTC.

The chain joins TRBV7-9 to TRBJ2-3; D gene ambiguous. The CDR3 has 12 residues. Trimming cost V 7 bases and J 2 bases, with 7 bases left between them. Germline lookup yields CDR1 SEHNR and CDR2 FQNEAQ (reference sequence). The CDR3 nucleotides read TGTGCCAGCATCAGACTCACAGATACGCAGTATTTT. Amino acids: CASIRLTDTQYF.

The chain combines TRBV9 with TRBJ2-2; D may be TRBD2 (7 bases). The CDR3 totals 16 residues. Germline V gives CDR1 SGDLS, CDR2 YYNGEE. Trimming took off 0 bases at V and 1 base at J, with 10 bases between the two ends. CDR3 sequence reads: CASSVEGGVNTGELFF. Here the CDR3 DNA reads TGTGCCAGCAGCGTAGAAGGGGGGGTGAACACCGGGGAGCTGTTTTTT.

V is TRBV9 and J is TRBJ1-1; TRBD1 might be the D (5 bases). Trimming pared 3 bases from V and 7 bases from J, leaving 13 bases between. Germline CDR1 reads SGDLS; CDR2 reads YYNGEE. This CDR3 is 13 amino acids long. As DNA, the CDR3 is TGTGCCAGCAGCGGGACACTTCGGGGTGAAGCTTTCTTT. Translation gives CASSGTLRGEAFF.